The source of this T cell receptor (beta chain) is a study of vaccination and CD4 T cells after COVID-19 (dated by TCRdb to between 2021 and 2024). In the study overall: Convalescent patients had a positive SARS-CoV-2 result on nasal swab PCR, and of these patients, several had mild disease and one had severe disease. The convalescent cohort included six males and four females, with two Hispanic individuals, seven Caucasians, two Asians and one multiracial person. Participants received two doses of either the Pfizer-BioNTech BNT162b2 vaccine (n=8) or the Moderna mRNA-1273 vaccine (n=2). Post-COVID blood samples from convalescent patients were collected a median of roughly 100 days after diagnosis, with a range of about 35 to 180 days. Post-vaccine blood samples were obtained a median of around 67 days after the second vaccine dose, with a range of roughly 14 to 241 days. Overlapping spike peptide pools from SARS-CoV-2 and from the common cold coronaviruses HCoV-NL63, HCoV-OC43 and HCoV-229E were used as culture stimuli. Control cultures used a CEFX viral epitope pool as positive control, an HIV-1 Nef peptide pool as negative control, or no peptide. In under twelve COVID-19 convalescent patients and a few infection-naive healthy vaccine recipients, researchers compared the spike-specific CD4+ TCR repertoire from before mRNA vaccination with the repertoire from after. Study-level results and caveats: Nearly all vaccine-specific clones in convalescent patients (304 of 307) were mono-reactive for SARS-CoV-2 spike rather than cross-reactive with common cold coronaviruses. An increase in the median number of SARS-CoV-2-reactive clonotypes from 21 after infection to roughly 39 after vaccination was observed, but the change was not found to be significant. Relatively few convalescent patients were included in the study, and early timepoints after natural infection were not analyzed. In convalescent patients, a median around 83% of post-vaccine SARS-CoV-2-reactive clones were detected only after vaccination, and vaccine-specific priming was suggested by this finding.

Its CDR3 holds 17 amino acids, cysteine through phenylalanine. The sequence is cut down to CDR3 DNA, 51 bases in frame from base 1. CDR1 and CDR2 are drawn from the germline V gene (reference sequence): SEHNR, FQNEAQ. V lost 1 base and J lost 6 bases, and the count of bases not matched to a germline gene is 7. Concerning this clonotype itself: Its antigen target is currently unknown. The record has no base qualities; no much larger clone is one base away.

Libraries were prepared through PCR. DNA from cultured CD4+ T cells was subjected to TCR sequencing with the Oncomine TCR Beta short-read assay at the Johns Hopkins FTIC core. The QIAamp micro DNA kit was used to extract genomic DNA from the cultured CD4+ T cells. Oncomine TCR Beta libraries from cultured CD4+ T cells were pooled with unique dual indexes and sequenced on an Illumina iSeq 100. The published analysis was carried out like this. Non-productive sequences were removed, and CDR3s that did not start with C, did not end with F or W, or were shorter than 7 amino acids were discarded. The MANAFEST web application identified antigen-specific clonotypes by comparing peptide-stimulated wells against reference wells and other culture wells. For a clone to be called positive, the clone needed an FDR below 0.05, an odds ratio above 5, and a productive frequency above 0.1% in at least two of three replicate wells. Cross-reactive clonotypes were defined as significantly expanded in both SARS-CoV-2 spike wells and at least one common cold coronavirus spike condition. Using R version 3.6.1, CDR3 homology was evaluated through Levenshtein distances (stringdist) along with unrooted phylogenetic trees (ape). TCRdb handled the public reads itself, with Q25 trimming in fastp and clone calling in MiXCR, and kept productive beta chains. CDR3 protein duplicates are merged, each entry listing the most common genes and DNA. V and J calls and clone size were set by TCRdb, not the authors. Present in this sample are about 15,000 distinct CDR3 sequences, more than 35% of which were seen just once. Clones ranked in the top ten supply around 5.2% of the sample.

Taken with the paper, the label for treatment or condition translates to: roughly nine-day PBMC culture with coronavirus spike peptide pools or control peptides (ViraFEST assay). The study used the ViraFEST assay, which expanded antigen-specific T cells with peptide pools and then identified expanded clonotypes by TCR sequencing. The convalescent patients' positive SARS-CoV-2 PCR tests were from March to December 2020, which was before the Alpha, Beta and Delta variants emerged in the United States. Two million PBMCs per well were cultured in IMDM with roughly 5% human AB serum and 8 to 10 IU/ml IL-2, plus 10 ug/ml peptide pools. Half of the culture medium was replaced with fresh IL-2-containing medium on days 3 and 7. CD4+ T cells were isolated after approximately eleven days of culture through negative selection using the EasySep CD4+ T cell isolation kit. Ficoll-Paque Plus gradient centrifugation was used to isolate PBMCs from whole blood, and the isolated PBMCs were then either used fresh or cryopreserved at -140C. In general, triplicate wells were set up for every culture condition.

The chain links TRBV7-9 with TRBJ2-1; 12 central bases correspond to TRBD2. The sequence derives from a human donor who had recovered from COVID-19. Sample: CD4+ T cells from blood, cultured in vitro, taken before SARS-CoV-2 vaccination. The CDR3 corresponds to CASSLESLAGGPNEQFF. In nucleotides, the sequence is TGTGCCAGCAGCTTAGAATCCCTAGCGGGAGGGCCCAATGAGCAGTTCTTC.